The clone carrying this TCR beta chain was seen ten or more times. The data belong to a study of T cells after yellow fever vaccination. One entry per CDR3 protein, called by TCRdb with MiXCR from the 5' RACE reads. The sample records more than 25,000 distinct CDR3 sequences, 5.5% to 8% being singletons. The clonotype comes from a man aged 25 to 45 who received the YFV17D yellow fever vaccine. The material sequenced was PBMCs, either bulk or a sorted T-cell subset (CD4+, CD8+, memory, or dextramer-sorted; not recorded which), taken on the day of the yellow fever booster vaccination.

The CDR3 is CASSPVAGPLNYGYTF. CDR3 bases: TGCGCCAGCAGCCCAGTCGCAGGGCCCTTAAACTATGGCTACACCTTC. V gene TRBV5-1 combines with J gene TRBJ1-2; TRBD1 is a possible D gene (5 bases). Between the trimmed V and J ends, which lost 4 bases and 2 bases, there was a span of 18 bases. Germline CDR1 SGHRS, CDR2 YFSETQ. The length of the CDR3 is 16 residues.